This TCR beta chain derives from a study of cytomegalovirus exposure and HLA in healthy donors. Study at large: Drawn from HLA-typed donors, 80 million to 100 million unique TCRs were held in an early data release.

Use of 60 Vbeta and 13 Jbeta primers characterized the PCR. Original processing methods: Counted up in a later analysis, unique TCR beta chains came to around 80 million, with some 11 million shared. Using immunoSEQ multiplex PCR, the repertoire was profiled, and TCRdb retains in-frame clones only, with some absent. V and J calls and clone size are those listed in that table; D and trimming were worked out from the DNA. The table has fewer than 150,000 clones, approximately 77% seen once. Germline CDR1 LNHDA, CDR2 SQIVND (reference sequence). The CDR3 is 15 amino acids. The ends lost 5 bases at V and 7 bases at J; junction bases unmatched: 7.

J is TRBJ1-6 and V is TRBV19; 8 nucleotides match TRBD1. Input material: PBMCs. The receptor was isolated from a woman between 50 and 59 years old in good health and CMV-seronegative. CDR3 coding DNA: TGTGCCAGTAGTTGGACAGGGAACAGGAATTCACCCCTCCACTTT. Protein: CASSWTGNRNSPLHF. Full variable domain (rest looked up from reference TRBV19 and TRBJ1-6): DGGITQSPKYLFRKEGQNVTLSCEQNLNHDAMYWYRQDPGQGLRLIYYSQIVNDFQKGDIAEGYSVSREKKESFPLTVTSAQKNPTAFYLCASSWTGNRNSPLHFGNGTRLTVT.